This entry features one T cell receptor (beta chain) sequence. TCRdb keeps only in-frame clones here, not all; method: immunoSEQ multiplex PCR. The data contain about 110,000 clones, 90% of them seen just once; the ten biggest clones take up 0.34%. This CDR3 is built from 12 residues. Germline CDR1 and CDR2: SNHLY and FYNNEI. V lost 3 bases, J lost 10 bases, and 11 bases lay in between. The sample originates from a study of Tregs in tolerant kidney transplant recipients. The sample was CD4+ T cells from blood, taken before the transplant. This chain joins TRBV2 and TRBJ2-3; perhaps TRBD1 as D (5 bases). The sequence was collected from a human donor who received a combined kidney and bone marrow transplant. CDR3 region: CASSEETEAQYF. Here the CDR3 DNA reads TGTGCCAGCAGTGAGGAGACAGAGGCGCAGTATTTT.